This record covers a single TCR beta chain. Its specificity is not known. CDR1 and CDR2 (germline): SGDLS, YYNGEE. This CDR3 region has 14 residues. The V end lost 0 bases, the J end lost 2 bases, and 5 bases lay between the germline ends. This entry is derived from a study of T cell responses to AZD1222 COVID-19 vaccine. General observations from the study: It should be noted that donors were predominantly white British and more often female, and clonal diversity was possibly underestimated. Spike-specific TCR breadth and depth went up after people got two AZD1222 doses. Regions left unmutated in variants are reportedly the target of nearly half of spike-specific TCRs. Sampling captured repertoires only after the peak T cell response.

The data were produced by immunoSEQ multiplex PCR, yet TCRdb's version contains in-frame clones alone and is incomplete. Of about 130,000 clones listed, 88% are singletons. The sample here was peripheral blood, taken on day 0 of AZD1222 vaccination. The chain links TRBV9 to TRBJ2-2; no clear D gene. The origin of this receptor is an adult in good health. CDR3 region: CASSVASNTGELFF. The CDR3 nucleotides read TGTGCCAGCAGCGTAGCGAGCAACACCGGGGAGCTGTTTTTT.